Given below is one TCR beta chain in context. These data come from a study of technical replicates of blood from several donors. Generated by immunoSEQ multiplex PCR, the TCRdb table keeps only in-frame clones and is missing some. The sample has approximately 81,000 clones; about 96% are singletons. The sequenced sample was T cells isolated from PBMCs. The receptor was derived from a human donor in good health.

The CDR3 coding sequence is TGTGCCAGCAGCGTGACAGGATATCTCGTGAACACTGAAGCTTTCTTT. Translated: CASSVTGYLVNTEAFF. The chain uses TRBV7-2 and TRBJ1-1, with D possibly TRBD1 on 6 matching bases. CDR1 is SGHTA and CDR2 is FQGNSA in the germline V gene. The CDR3 contains 16 residues. Trimming cost V 5 bases and J 0 bases, with 16 bases left between them. The variable domain in full, with the rest retrieved from reference TRBV7-2 and TRBJ1-1, is GAGVSQSPSNKVTEKGKDVELRCDPISGHTALYWYRQSLGQGLEFLIYFQGNSAPDKSGLPSDRFSAERTGGSVSTLTIQRTQQEDSAVYLCASSVTGYLVNTEAFFGQGTRLTVV.